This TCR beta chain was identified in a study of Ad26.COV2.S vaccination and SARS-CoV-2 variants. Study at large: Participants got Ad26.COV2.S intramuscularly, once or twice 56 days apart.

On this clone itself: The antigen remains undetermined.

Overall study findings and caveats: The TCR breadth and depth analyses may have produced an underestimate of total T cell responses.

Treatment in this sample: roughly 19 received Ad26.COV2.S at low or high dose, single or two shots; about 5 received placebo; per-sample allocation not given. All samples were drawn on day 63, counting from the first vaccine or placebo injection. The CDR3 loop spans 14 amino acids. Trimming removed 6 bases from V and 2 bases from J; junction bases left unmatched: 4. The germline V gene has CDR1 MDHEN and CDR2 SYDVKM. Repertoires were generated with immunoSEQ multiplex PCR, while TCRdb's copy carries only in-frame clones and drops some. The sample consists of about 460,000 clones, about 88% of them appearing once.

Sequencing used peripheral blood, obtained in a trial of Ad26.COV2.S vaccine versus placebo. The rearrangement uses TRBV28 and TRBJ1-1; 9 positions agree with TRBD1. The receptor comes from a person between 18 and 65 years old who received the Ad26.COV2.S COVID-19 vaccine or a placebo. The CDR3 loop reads CASRSGQGNTEAFF. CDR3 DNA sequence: TGTGCCAGCAGATCGGGACAGGGAAACACTGAAGCTTTCTTT.